The clone carrying this T cell receptor beta chain occurred many times. Antigen unknown. The germline V gene encodes CDR1 SGHRS and CDR2 YFSETQ. The CDR3 covers 16 residues. V lost 4 bases to trimming and J lost 5 bases; unmatched junction nucleotides: 10. Authors of the study amplified TCR beta CDR3 regions from RNA transcripts. First-round RT-PCR targeting the TCR CDR3 was performed with the HTBI primer set. MiXCR, run by TCRdb on the multiplex PCR reads, gives a single entry per CDR3 protein. The repertoire holds some 650,000 distinct CDR3 sequences, around 16% seen once, with under 3.5% in the top ten. This specimen belongs to a study of T cells in Graves' hyperthyroidism and ophthalmopathy. General observations from the study: Most thyroid clonotypes with frequency above 0.001 were detected in blood. From stable hyperthyroidism, ophthalmopathy was separated by a 13 V-J model.

This chain uses TRBV5-1 with TRBJ2-3; 10 bases match TRBD2. This clonotype was obtained from a woman in her 40s with Graves' ophthalmopathy. The specimen sequenced was blood. The CDR3 bases are TGCGCCAGCAGCCCGGGACTAGCGCTTAGTCGAGATACGCAGTATTTT. This encodes CASSPGLALSRDTQYF.